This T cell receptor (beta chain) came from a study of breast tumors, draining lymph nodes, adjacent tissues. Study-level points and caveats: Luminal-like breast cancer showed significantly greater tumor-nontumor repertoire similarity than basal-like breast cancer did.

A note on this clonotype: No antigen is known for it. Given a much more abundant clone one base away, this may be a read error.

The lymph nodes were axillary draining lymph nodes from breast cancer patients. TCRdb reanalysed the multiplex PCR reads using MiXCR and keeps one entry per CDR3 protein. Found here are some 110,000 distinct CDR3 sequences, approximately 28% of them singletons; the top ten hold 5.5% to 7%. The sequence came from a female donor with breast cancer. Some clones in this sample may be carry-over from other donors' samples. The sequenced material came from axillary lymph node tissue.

CDR3 nucleotide sequence: TGTGCCAGCAGCGTAGTGAGTGGGGGGGCATCGGAGCCGTTCTTC. This encodes CASSVVSGGASEPFF. The rearrangement joins TRBV9 to TRBJ2-1; D is perhaps TRBD2 (7 bases). Germline V gene lookup returns CDR1 SGDLS and CDR2 YYNGEE. The CDR3 sequence is 15 residues long. The whole variable domain, filled in from reference TRBV9 and TRBJ2-1, reads DSGVTQTPKHLITATGQRVTLRCSPRSGDLSVYWYQQSLDQGLQFLIQYYNGEERAKGNILERFSAQQFPDLHSELNLSSLELGDSALYFCASSVVSGGASEPFFGPGTRLTVL.